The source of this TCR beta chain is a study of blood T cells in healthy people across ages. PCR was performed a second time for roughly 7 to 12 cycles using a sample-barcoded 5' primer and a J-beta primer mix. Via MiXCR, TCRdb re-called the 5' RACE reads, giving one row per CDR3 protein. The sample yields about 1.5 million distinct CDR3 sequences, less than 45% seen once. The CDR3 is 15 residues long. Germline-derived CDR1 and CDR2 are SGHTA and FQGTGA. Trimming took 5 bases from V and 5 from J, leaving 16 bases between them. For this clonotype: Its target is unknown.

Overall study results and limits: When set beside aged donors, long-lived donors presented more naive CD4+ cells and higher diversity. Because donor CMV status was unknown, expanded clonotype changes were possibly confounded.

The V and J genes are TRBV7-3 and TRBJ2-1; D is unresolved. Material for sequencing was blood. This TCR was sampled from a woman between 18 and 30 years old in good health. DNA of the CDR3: TGTGCCAGCAGCCCCAATTTAGTATCCGACAATGAGCAGTTCTTC. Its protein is CASSPNLVSDNEQFF.